The source of this T cell receptor beta chain is a study of T cell responses to AZD1222 COVID-19 vaccine. The data were produced by immunoSEQ multiplex PCR, yet TCRdb's version contains in-frame clones alone and is incomplete. The sample lists more than 100,000 clones; 87% were seen once. With respect to this clone: Its target is unknown.

Researchers grouped second doses given at about 4 or about 12 weeks into one pool. Study-wide results and caveats: Clonal diversity was possibly underestimated, and white British individuals and females predominated among donors. Per reports, nearly half of all spike-specific TCRs target regions that are unmutated in variants.

V trimming: 6 bases; J trimming: 7 bases; junction bases outside the gene matches: 9. Germline values: CDR1 MNHNY, CDR2 SVGAGI (reference sequence). The CDR3 runs 14 residues. Sequencing used peripheral blood, obtained 28 days after the second AZD1222 dose. V usage is TRBV6-6 and J usage is TRBJ2-7; 10 bases match TRBD1. The sequence derives from an adult who received the AZD1222 COVID-19 vaccine. CDR3 coding DNA: TGTGCCAGCAGGGTCGGGACAGGGGTAGAGGAGCAGTACTTC. It translates to CASRVGTGVEEQYF.